This T cell receptor (beta chain) was retrieved from a study of cytomegalovirus exposure and HLA in healthy donors. Study information: Counted in an early data release were roughly 81 million unique TCRs from HLA-typed donors. Findings of the study overall: Cytomegalovirus association was assigned to approximately 180 TCR beta chains.

With respect to this clone: No antigen is known for it.

Primers: 60 Vbeta forward and 13 Jbeta reverse. Sequencing used immunoSEQ multiplex PCR; TCRdb keeps in-frame clones, though not all of them. Of roughly 200,000 clones detected, 60% to 80% appear once; the ten largest clones hold 2% to 2.5%. The CDR3 is made up of 15 amino acids. V was pared by 6 bases and J by 5 bases, with 20 bases between. This receptor was obtained from a woman in her 30s in good health and CMV-seropositive. The rearrangement links TRBV23-1 to TRBJ2-7, with D possibly TRBD1 on 6 matching bases. TRBV23-1 is given ORF status, its function remaining uncertain. Sequenced input: PBMCs. The CDR3 sequence: CASSVDPTGTNEQYF. In DNA form, the CDR3 reads TGCGCCAGCAGCGTCGATCCAACAGGGACCAACGAGCAGTACTTC.